A single sample is the source of the 25 T cell receptor beta chains below, sequenced in a study of vaccination and CD4 T cells after COVID-19. Oncomine TCR Beta short-read sequencing was applied to DNA from cultured CD4+ T cells. TCRdb ran MiXCR on the PCR reads and lists one entry per CDR3 protein. The table records 13,000 to 15,000 distinct CDR3 sequences, roughly 50% of them present only once. Described treatment: roughly 10-day PBMC culture with coronavirus spike peptide pools or control peptides (ViraFEST assay). The antigens these receptors bind are not known. Sequenced material: CD4+ T cells from blood, cultured in vitro, taken before SARS-CoV-2 vaccination. These TCRs come from a human donor who had recovered from COVID-19.

The V and J genes are TRBV28 and TRBJ1-5; a weak D match, TRBD1 (5 bases). V lost 4 bases to trimming and J lost 3 bases, with 13 bases between them. The germline V gene encodes CDR1 MDHEN and CDR2 SYDVKM. CDR3 length: 15 residues. The CDR3 sequence: CASSWGVGTNQPQHF. The CDR3 region has the DNA TGTGCCAGCAGTTGGGGGGTAGGGACCAATCAGCCCCAGCATTTT.

J is TRBJ2-3 and V is TRBV28; D remains ambiguous. Germline V lookup: CDR1 MDHEN, CDR2 SYDVKM. The germline V and J ends were trimmed by 3 bases and 6 bases, with 7 bases remaining between them. The CDR3 consists of 12 residues. The CDR3 coding sequence is TGTGCCAGCAGTTTGATATCTGATACGCAGTATTTT. Its protein product is CASSLISDTQYF.

The rearrangement uses TRBV6-2 or TRBV6-3 and TRBJ2-3, with TRBD2 matching over 9 bases. This CDR3 is 14 amino acids long. Per the germline V gene, CDR1 is MNHEY and CDR2 is SVGEGT. J lost 5 bases, V lost 6 bases, and 6 bases had no gene match. CDR3 nucleotide sequence: TGTGCCAGCAGAATAGCGGGAGTTGGAGATACGCAGTATTTT. This gives the protein CASRIAGVGDTQYF.

This chain joins TRBV27 and TRBJ2-7; D remains unclear. The V gene lost 6 bases and the J gene lost 9 bases, with 21 bases spanning the gap. This CDR3 has 14 amino acids. CDR1 is MNHEY, CDR2 SMNVEV, per germline (reference sequence). Here the CDR3 DNA reads TGTGCCAGCAGGAGCCCGGCAGGTTCTACTGGGCAGTACTTC. This translates into CASRSPAGSTGQYF.

DNA for the CDR3: TGTGCCAGCAGCGGGGGGGTGACCCAGCAGTTCTTC. Amino acid sequence: CASSGGVTQQFF. The rearrangement uses TRBV2 and TRBJ2-1; TRBD2 aligns across 8 bases. This CDR3 has 12 amino acids. Germline loops: CDR1 SNHLY, CDR2 FYNNEI. The J segment lost 11 bases and the V segment lost 6 bases, leaving 6 bases of the junction unmatched. The full variable domain, its missing parts supplied by reference TRBV2 and TRBJ2-1, is EPEVTQTPSHQVTQMGQEVILRCVPISNHLYFYWYRQILGQKVEFLVSFYNNEISEKSEIFDDQFSVERPDGSNFTLKIRSTKLEDSAMYFCASSGGVTQQFFGPGTRLTVL.

The chain has TRBV5-4 and TRBJ2-5; a weak D match, TRBD2 (5 bases). The CDR3 loop spans 14 amino acids. Germline loops: CDR1 SGHNT, CDR2 YYREEE (reference sequence). Trimming took 0 bases from V and 5 from J, leaving 11 bases between them. The CDR3 protein is CASSLARRVETQYF. The CDR3 coding sequence is TGTGCCAGCAGCTTGGCCCGGCGGGTGGAGACCCAGTACTTC.

V gene TRBV6-1 combines with J gene TRBJ1-2; D unresolved. Trimming shortened V by 5 bases and J by 2 bases, and 12 bases separated the two germline ends. The CDR3 contains 14 residues. Germline V gene data show CDR1 as MNHNS and CDR2 as SASEGT. CDR3 sequence (DNA): TGTGCCAGCAGTCCGGGCCGAAGAAACTATGGCTACACCTTC. The encoded protein is CASSPGRRNYGYTF.

The chain joins TRBV7-9 to TRBJ1-2; D gene unclear. Germline CDR1 is SEHNR and CDR2 is FQNEAQ (reference sequence). CDR3 size: 14 residues. V lost 3 bases, J lost 4 bases, and 12 bases lay in between. CDR3 sequence reads: CASSLVVPAYGYTF. The CDR3 nucleotides are TGTGCCAGCAGCTTGGTTGTCCCCGCCTATGGCTACACCTTC.

This rearrangement joins TRBV6-1 to TRBJ2-5, with D tentatively TRBD1 (7 bases). Trimming removed 6 bases at V and 2 bases at J, with 19 bases between. The length of the CDR3 is 16 residues. Germline V gives CDR1 MNHNS, CDR2 SASEGT. CDR3 protein: CASRRQGGVLQETQYF. The CDR3 nucleotides are TGTGCCAGCAGACGCCAGGGGGGAGTTCTGCAAGAGACCCAGTACTTC.

V and J are TRBV6-5 and TRBJ2-3, with a tentative D call TRBD2 (5 bases). Germline V gene lookup returns CDR1 MNHEY and CDR2 SVGAGI. The CDR3 length is 17 residues. The V and J ends lost 2 bases and 2 bases respectively, with 17 bases between them. CDR3 residues: CASSYKGGQYDTDTQYF. The CDR3 nucleotides are TGTGCCAGCAGTTACAAAGGAGGCCAGTACGACACAGATACGCAGTATTTT.

The CDR3 bases are TGTGCCAGCACTACCTCGCCCGGGGAGGGCAATGAGCAGTTCTTC. It translates to CASTTSPGEGNEQFF. The V gene is TRBV5-5, the J gene TRBJ2-1; 7 bases fit TRBD2. V gave up 6 bases and J gave up 6 bases; unmatched junction bases: 12. CDR1 is SGHKS, CDR2 YYEKEE, per germline (reference sequence). The CDR3 spans 15 residues.

The sample holds a few counts of this clonotype. The chain recombines TRBV30 with TRBJ1-5, with 7 bases fitting TRBD1. There are 13 residues in the CDR3. From germline, CDR1 is GTSNPN and CDR2 SVGIG (reference sequence). V gave up 1 base and J gave up 7 bases; unmatched junction bases: 4. The CDR3 spells CAWSAQGRQPQHF. The CDR3 coding sequence is TGTGCCTGGAGTGCACAGGGGCGACAGCCCCAGCATTTT.

J is TRBJ1-2 and V is TRBV28; 10 nucleotides match TRBD1. The J segment lost 7 bases and the V segment lost 6 bases, leaving 8 bases of the junction unmatched. Germline V lookup: CDR1 MDHEN, CDR2 SYDVKM. This CDR3 contains 14 residues. The CDR3 DNA is TGTGCCAGCAGCACGACAGGGGGCCTCGGTGGCTACACCTTC. It specifies CASSTTGGLGGYTF.

A remark on this clonotype: At one boundary the junction diverges from the germline segment, which might be a read error. This chain joins TRBV5-1 and TRBJ2-5; TRBD2 matches 7 bases. This CDR3 spans 15 amino acids. Germline loops: CDR1 SGHRS, CDR2 YFSETQ. CDR3 residues: CASSFSSGYQETQYF. The CDR3 bases are TGTGCCAGCAGCTTCTCTAGCGGATACCAAGAGACCCAGTACTTC.

The chain joins TRBV4-1 to TRBJ1-5, with D possibly being TRBD1 (5 bases). From germline, CDR1 is MGHRA and CDR2 YSYEKL. CDR3 length: 14 residues. V was cut by 5 bases and J by 5 bases, with 13 bases left in between. CDR3: CASSFRDRDQPQHF. DNA for the CDR3: TGCGCCAGCAGCTTCCGGGACCGAGATCAGCCCCAGCATTTT.

The chain is built from TRBV20-1 and TRBJ1-5, with 10 bases lining up with TRBD1. Germline CDR1 reads DFQATT; CDR2 reads SNEGSKA (reference sequence). Trimming at V came to 4 bases and at J to 11 bases, leaving 8 bases not matched to a gene. The CDR3 loop spans 13 amino acids. Here the CDR3 reads CSAKTGGRWAQHF. The DNA for the CDR3 is TGCAGTGCTAAGACAGGGGGCCGTTGGGCCCAGCATTTT.

The chain uses TRBV7-2 and TRBJ2-3, with 7 bases fitting TRBD2. V shed 0 bases, J shed 2 bases, and the junction held 8 bases outside the gene matches. Germline V gene data show CDR1 as SGHTA and CDR2 as FQGNSA. This CDR3 is built from 17 residues. The CDR3 DNA is TGTGCCAGCAGCTTAGCGGGGGGGACTCGCCCCACAGATACGCAGTATTTT. This translates into CASSLAGGTRPTDTQYF.

This clonotype was seen only once. This rearrangement joins TRBV18 to TRBJ2-1; D gene unclear. V lost 2 bases and J 3 bases, leaving 5 bases between the germline ends. The CDR3 loop spans 13 amino acids. In germline, CDR1 is KGHSH, CDR2 LQKENI. The CDR3 is CASSPMGYNEQFF. For the CDR3, the DNA is TGTGCCAGCTCACCAATGGGCTACAATGAGCAGTTCTTC.

This chain connects TRBV28 to TRBJ1-2, with 7 bases lining up with TRBD1. The CDR3 length is 16 residues. Trimming at V came to 5 bases and at J to 1 base, leaving 10 bases not matched to a gene. CDR1 MDHEN and CDR2 SYDVKM come from the germline V gene. CDR3 nucleotides: TGTGCCAGCAGTCCGCATCGGACAGGTAATAACTATGGCTACACCTTC. Protein product: CASSPHRTGNNYGYTF.

This clonotype showed up just a few times. A junction end diverges from the germline sequence, so it may reflect a read error. The chain combines TRBV20-1 with TRBJ2-5, with D unclear. The germline V gene has CDR1 DFQATT and CDR2 SNEGSKA (reference sequence). The CDR3 length is 14 residues. The CDR3 spells CSARDQLQQETQYF. The CDR3 DNA reads as TGCAGTGCTCGAGACCAACTCCAACAAGAGACCCAGTACTTC.

V and J are TRBV20-1 and TRBJ1-5; 9 nucleotides agree with TRBD1. The V gene end was trimmed by 6 bases and the J gene end by 4 bases; junction bases not matched to a gene: 7. CDR1 is DFQATT, CDR2 SNEGSKA, per germline (reference sequence). CDR3 size: 14 residues. CDR3 loop: CSAIPGQGNQPQHF. As DNA, the CDR3 is TGCAGTGCAATCCCGGGACAGGGTAATCAGCCCCAGCATTTT.

V usage is TRBV7-6 and J usage is TRBJ1-1; D ambiguous. This CDR3 region has 15 residues. Between the trimmed V and J ends, which lost 5 bases and 1 base, there was a span of 14 bases. Germline values: CDR1 SGHVS, CDR2 FNYEAQ. The CDR3 nucleotides read TGTGCCAGCAGCGAGATGTATGCAGAGAACACTGAAGCTTTCTTT. Protein: CASSEMYAENTEAFF.

CDR3 region: CASSELSLSPTDTQYF. DNA of the CDR3: TGTGCCAGCAGCGAACTCTCGCTGTCGCCTACAGATACGCAGTATTTT. The chain couples TRBV7-9 to TRBJ2-3; unclear D gene. CDR3 length: 16 amino acids. The germline V and J ends were trimmed by 5 bases and 3 bases, with 18 bases remaining between them. The germline V gene encodes CDR1 SEHNR and CDR2 FQNEAQ (reference sequence).

The chain employs TRBV19 and TRBJ1-5; D is uncertain. This CDR3 comprises 15 residues. Trimming pared 5 bases from V and 4 bases from J, leaving 15 bases between. Per the germline V gene, CDR1 is LNHDA and CDR2 is SQIVND (reference sequence). CDR3 sequence: CASSAEFRGNQPQHF. Written as DNA, the CDR3 is TGTGCCAGTAGTGCTGAGTTCAGAGGTAATCAGCCCCAGCATTTT.

This clonotype was seen a handful of times. The chain links TRBV15 to TRBJ1-5; 12 bases match TRBD1. Trimming removed 7 bases from V and 6 bases from J; junction bases left unmatched: 7. CDR3 size: 15 residues. CDR1 and CDR2 (germline): LNHNV, YYDKDF (reference sequence). CDR3 residues: CATNAGTGGRQPQHF. As DNA, the CDR3 is TGTGCCACCAACGCCGGGACAGGGGGCCGTCAGCCCCAGCATTTT.